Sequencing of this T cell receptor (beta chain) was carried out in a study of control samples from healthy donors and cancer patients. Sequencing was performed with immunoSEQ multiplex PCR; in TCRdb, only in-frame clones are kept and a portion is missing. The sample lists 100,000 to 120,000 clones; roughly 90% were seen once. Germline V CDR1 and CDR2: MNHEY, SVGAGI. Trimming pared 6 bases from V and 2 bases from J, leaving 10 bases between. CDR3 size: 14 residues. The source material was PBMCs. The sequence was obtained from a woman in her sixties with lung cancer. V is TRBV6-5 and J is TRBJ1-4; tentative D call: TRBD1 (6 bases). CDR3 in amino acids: CASSSGVTNEKLFF. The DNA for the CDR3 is TGTGCCAGCAGCTCAGGGGTCACTAATGAAAAACTGTTTTTT.